Below, 17 T cell receptor beta chains from the same sample are listed, as sequenced in a study of Ad26.COV2.S vaccination and SARS-CoV-2 variants (dated by TCRdb to 2020 to 2023). Receptor amplification or capture employed the immunoSEQ multiplex PCR assay. TCRdb re-hosts the immuneACCESS table, in-frame sequences only. Its copies lack some clones; in the studies checked, an unresolved V gene accounts for under half of them, and the cause for the rest is not known. Within this sample are 150,000 to 200,000 clones, with about 83% of them counted one time only. The biggest ten clones account for 5.5% to 6% of the sample. The label giving this sample's time point can be read as: individuals recovered from natural SARS-CoV-2 infection. The specimen comprised peripheral blood, sampled after recovery from COVID-19. The source of these receptors is a human donor who had recovered from COVID-19.

The chain uses TRBV7-3 and TRBJ2-3; D is unclear. V was clipped by 3 bases and J by 4 bases, with 8 bases between them. Germline CDR1 and CDR2: SGHTA and FQGTGA. CDR3 size: 13 residues. For the CDR3, the DNA is TGTGCCAGCAGCTTTGTTGGCCCAGATACGCAGTATTTT. This sequence encodes CASSFVGPDTQYF.

This chain joins TRBV9 and TRBJ2-1; 7 nucleotides line up with TRBD2. This CDR3 is built from 18 residues. Germline-derived CDR1 and CDR2 are SGDLS and YYNGEE. V lost 0 bases and J lost 0; bases outside the gene matches: 9. The CDR3 sequence: CASSVATWGGSSYNEQFF. The DNA for the CDR3 is TGTGCCAGCAGCGTAGCTACATGGGGCGGGAGCTCCTACAATGAGCAGTTCTTC.

The chain couples TRBV30 to TRBJ1-4; 7 bases are a match to TRBD1. The V gene's germline CDR1 is GTSNPN and CDR2 SVGIG (reference sequence). V lost 2 bases and J lost 3; bases outside the gene matches: 12. The CDR3 runs 17 residues. CDR3 residues: CAWSSGEGAVANEKLFF. DNA of the CDR3: TGTGCCTGGAGTAGTGGGGAGGGGGCTGTGGCTAATGAAAAACTGTTTTTT.

To note about this clone: At one boundary the junction diverges from the germline segment, which might be a read error. V is TRBV7-6 and J is TRBJ2-1; 9 bases line up with TRBD1. The germline CDR1 and CDR2 sequences are SGHVS and FNYEAQ. CDR3 length: 15 amino acids. Here the CDR3 reads CASSLAPGQGGEQFF. The CDR3 nucleotides read TGTGCCAGCAGTTTAGCCCCGGGACAGGGTGGTGAGCAGTTCTTC.

The chain recombines TRBV25-1 with TRBJ1-2; no reliable D call. V was shortened by 2 bases and J by 5 bases, with 15 bases between the two germline ends. Germline CDR1 and CDR2: MGHDK and SYGVNS. This CDR3 region has 15 residues. CDR3 region: CASSEPGLGRYGYTF. CDR3 sequence (DNA): TGTGCCAGCAGTGAACCCGGGTTAGGTCGTTATGGCTACACCTTC.

The chain is built from TRBV5-8 and TRBJ2-2; D uncertain. CDR1 and CDR2 (germline): SGHTS, YDEGEE. This CDR3 spans 16 amino acids. V was cut by 0 bases and J by 1 base, with 10 bases left in between. CDR3 region: CASSLVLTQNTGELFF. The CDR3 DNA follows: TGTGCCAGCAGCTTGGTACTTACCCAGAACACCGGGGAGCTGTTTTTT.

The V call is TRBV14, the J call TRBJ2-7; 9 bases are shared with TRBD1. There are 15 residues in the CDR3. V trimming: 3 bases; J trimming: 2 bases; junction bases outside the gene matches: 5. Looked up from germline, CDR1 is SGHDN and CDR2 is FVKESK. CDR3 DNA sequence: TGTGCCAGCAGCCAGACACAGGGGGCTCCCTACGAGCAGTACTTC. Protein product: CASSQTQGAPYEQYF.

The chain combines TRBV19 with TRBJ2-7; the D is unclear. This CDR3 region has 14 residues. Trimming left V 4 bases short and J 2 bases short, with 12 bases between. Germline assignment: CDR1 LNHDA and CDR2 SQIVND (reference sequence). CDR3 loop: CASSTRLPPYEQYF. CDR3 sequence (DNA): TGTGCCAGTAGTACTCGTCTACCCCCCTACGAGCAGTACTTC.

CDR3: CASSEGPGGPPGYEQYF. The CDR3 DNA is TGTGCCAGCAGTGAAGGACCGGGAGGGCCGCCTGGGTACGAGCAGTACTTC. This sequence joins TRBV2 and TRBJ2-7; 8 nucleotides match TRBD2. V dropped 1 base and J dropped 4; count of bases not matched to a gene: 12. There are 17 residues in the CDR3. Germline values: CDR1 SNHLY, CDR2 FYNNEI.

V gene TRBV2 combines with J gene TRBJ1-6; weak D call: TRBD1 (5 bases). The germline V and J ends were trimmed by 4 bases and 0 bases, with 10 bases remaining between them. CDR3 length: 16 amino acids. From germline, CDR1 is SNHLY and CDR2 FYNNEI. Here the CDR3 reads CASSGTPSSYNSPLHF. CDR3 DNA sequence: TGTGCCAGCAGTGGGACACCGAGCTCCTATAATTCACCCCTCCACTTT.

J is TRBJ1-5 and V is TRBV18; tentatively, D is TRBD1 (5 bases). The CDR3 totals 14 residues. The germline gives CDR1 KGHSH, CDR2 LQKENI. V gave up 5 bases and J gave up 2 bases, with 10 bases separating them. CDR3 nucleotide sequence: TGTGCCAGCTCATCGACAGCTGGCAATCAGCCCCAGCATTTT. Protein sequence: CASSSTAGNQPQHF.

The rearrangement links TRBV27 to TRBJ2-2; possible D gene TRBD2, 5 bases. Germline V lookup: CDR1 MNHEY, CDR2 SMNVEV (reference sequence). The CDR3 totals 14 residues. Between the trimmed V and J ends, which lost 3 bases and 4 bases, there was a span of 9 bases. The CDR3 protein is CASSFGAATGELFF. CDR3 DNA: TGTGCCAGCAGTTTTGGAGCGGCCACCGGGGAGCTGTTTTTT.

The chain couples TRBV4-1 to TRBJ2-7, with 14 bases aligning to TRBD2. CDR3 size: 16 residues. The junction had 6 bases not matched to a gene; V was cut back by 1 base and J by 7 bases. Germline-derived CDR1 and CDR2 are MGHRA and YSYEKL. CDR3 DNA: TGCGCCAGCAGCCAAGTGCCGGGACTAGCGGGGGAAGAGCAGTACTTC. Encoded protein: CASSQVPGLAGEEQYF.

The chain recombines TRBV29-1 with TRBJ2-1; possible D gene TRBD2, 5 bases. V was cut by 6 bases and J by 5 bases, with 11 bases left in between. CDR3 size: 12 residues. The germline V gene encodes CDR1 SQVTM and CDR2 ANQGSEA. CDR3 sequence (DNA): TGCAGCGTCTCTACTAGGAACAATGAGCAGTTCTTC. Protein product: CSVSTRNNEQFF.

The V and J genes are TRBV4-1 and TRBJ1-3; D is undetermined. Germline V gene sequence: CDR1 MGHRA, CDR2 YSYEKL. V was cut by 1 base and J by 3 bases, with 13 bases left in between. The CDR3 sequence is 16 residues long. The CDR3 DNA follows: TGCGCCAGCAGCCAAGGGGTCCGAACGAGTGGAAACACCATATATTTT. Its protein is CASSQGVRTSGNTIYF.

This chain links TRBV29-1 with TRBJ2-3, with 16 bases that match TRBD2. The CDR3 contains 16 residues. Germline-derived CDR1 and CDR2 are SQVTM and ANQGSEA. V shed 6 bases and J 2 bases; nucleotides not matched to a gene: 5. The CDR3 region has the DNA TGCAGCGTAGCCGGGACTAGCGGGAGGGCCACAGATACGCAGTATTTT. Protein product: CSVAGTSGRATDTQYF.

The chain employs TRBV18 and TRBJ1-5, with 7 bases aligning to TRBD1. Germline CDR1 reads KGHSH; CDR2 reads LQKENI. V shed 5 bases and J 4 bases; nucleotides not matched to a gene: 2. The CDR3 has 13 residues. The CDR3 sequence: CASSTGANQPQHF. The CDR3 coding sequence is TGTGCCAGCTCAACAGGGGCTAATCAGCCCCAGCATTTT.